This T cell receptor (beta chain) was found in a study of post-analysis software for immune sequencing data. At the level of the study: The disease courses covered relapsing-remitting, secondary progressive and progressive-relapsing multiple sclerosis. Whole-study findings and limits: Among multiple sclerosis patients, normalized Chao1 diversity was significantly below that of controls. Strong co-clustering by F measure was seen for same-batch samples. TRBV segments more frequent in patients than in controls numbered roughly 5 and included TRBV5-6, TRBV5-1 and TRBV20-1.

On this clonotype: The antigen remains unidentified.

CDR1 is LNHNV, CDR2 YYDKDF, per germline (reference sequence). The CDR3 extends over 14 amino acids. Tagging with unique molecular identifiers was a feature of the TCR beta cDNA libraries. It was from roughly 0.93 to 9.6 million T cells that about 500,000 cDNA molecules came. TCRdb recomputed calls from the PCR reads with MiXCR, one row per CDR3 protein. The profile covers fewer than 850,000 distinct CDR3 sequences, with about half appearing a single time and 4% to 5% taken by the ten largest. The source of this sequence is a girl aged 5-17 years with multiple sclerosis. Sequenced: blood. The chain joins TRBV15 to TRBJ2-7; no firm D call. TRBJ2-5 matches the DNA end more closely, so the J call is doubtful. The CDR3 DNA reads as TGTGCCACCAGCAGAGTAGGTAGTCCGCAGACCCAGTACTTC. Its translation is CATSRVGSPQTQYF.